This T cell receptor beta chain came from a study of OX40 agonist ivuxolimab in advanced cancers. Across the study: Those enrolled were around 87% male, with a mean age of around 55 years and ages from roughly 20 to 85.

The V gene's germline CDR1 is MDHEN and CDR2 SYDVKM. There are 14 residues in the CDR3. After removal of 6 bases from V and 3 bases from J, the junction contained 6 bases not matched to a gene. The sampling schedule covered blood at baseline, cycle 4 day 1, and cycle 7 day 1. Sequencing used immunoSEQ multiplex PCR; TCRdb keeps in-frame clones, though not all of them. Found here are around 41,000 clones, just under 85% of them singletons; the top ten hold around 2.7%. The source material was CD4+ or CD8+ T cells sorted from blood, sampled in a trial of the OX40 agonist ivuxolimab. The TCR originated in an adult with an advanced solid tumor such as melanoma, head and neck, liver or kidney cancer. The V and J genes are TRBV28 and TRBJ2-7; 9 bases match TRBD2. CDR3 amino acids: CASSLSGRVYEQYF. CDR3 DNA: TGTGCCAGCAGCCTTAGCGGGAGAGTCTACGAGCAGTACTTC. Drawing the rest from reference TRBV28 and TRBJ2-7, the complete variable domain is DVKVTQSSRYLVKRTGEKVFLECVQDMDHENMFWYRQDPGLGLRLIYFSYDVKMKEKGDIPEGYSVSREKKERFSLILESASTNQTSMYLCASSLSGRVYEQYFGPGTRLTVT.